A selection of T cell receptor beta chains follows, all from one sample in a study of blood T cell repertoires in COVID-19. The data were produced by immunoSEQ multiplex PCR, yet TCRdb's version contains in-frame clones alone and is incomplete. The table includes more than 250,000 clones, nearly 90% detected once. Sample: PBMCs or T cells enriched from blood (not recorded which). The source of these receptors is a woman aged 25 to 39 who had recovered from COVID-19. CDR3s leave out the opening cysteine and the closing phenylalanine or tryptophan. Fields, in order: V gene, J gene, CDR3 length, CDR3 protein.

V gene: TRBV10-1; J gene: TRBJ1-1; CDR3 length: 9; CDR3 protein: ASSDSTEAF
V gene: TRBV30; J gene: TRBJ2-2; CDR3 length: 11; CDR3 protein: AWSTGDTGELF
V gene: TRBV15; J gene: TRBJ1-6; CDR3 length: 14; CDR3 protein: ATSRDGAVGGLTLH
V gene: TRBV28; J gene: TRBJ1-2; CDR3 length: 13; CDR3 protein: ASTRDRGQVYGYT
V gene: TRBV3-1/TRBV3-2; J gene: TRBJ1-5; CDR3 length: 13; CDR3 protein: ASSPDSGQGQPQH
V gene: TRBV30; J gene: TRBJ1-6; CDR3 length: 10; CDR3 protein: AWSVPNSPLH
V gene: TRBV19; J gene: TRBJ1-5; CDR3 length: 13; CDR3 protein: ASSTLDRENQPQH
V gene: TRBV4-1; J gene: TRBJ1-1; CDR3 length: 12; CDR3 protein: ASSQDGEGTEAF
V gene: TRBV5-1; J gene: TRBJ2-1; CDR3 length: 13; CDR3 protein: ASSLNLGSYNEQF
V gene: TRBV11-3; J gene: TRBJ2-1; CDR3 length: 14; CDR3 protein: ASSLGASGGFNEQF
V gene: TRBV9; J gene: TRBJ2-5; CDR3 length: 11; CDR3 protein: ASSVGGQETQY
V gene: TRBV5-6; J gene: TRBJ1-5; CDR3 length: 11; CDR3 protein: ASSRTGIQPQH
V gene: TRBV7-9; J gene: TRBJ2-7; CDR3 length: 13; CDR3 protein: ASNPPSGGAYEQY
V gene: TRBV5-4; J gene: TRBJ1-3; CDR3 length: 14; CDR3 protein: ASSRGDRASGNTIY
V gene: TRBV18; J gene: TRBJ2-1; CDR3 length: 10; CDR3 protein: ASSPTSNEQF
V gene: TRBV12-3/TRBV12-4; J gene: TRBJ2-2; CDR3 length: 11; CDR3 protein: ASSEQGTGELF
V gene: TRBV27; J gene: TRBJ1-2; CDR3 length: 12; CDR3 protein: ASSLGRLTYGYT
V gene: TRBV7-9; J gene: TRBJ2-3; CDR3 length: 14; CDR3 protein: ASSLVAGPGSDTQY
V gene: TRBV30; J gene: TRBJ1-1; CDR3 length: 10; CDR3 protein: AWRQQGIEAF
V gene: TRBV25-1; J gene: TRBJ1-2; CDR3 length: 13; CDR3 protein: ASSEGSGDWYGYT
V gene: TRBV5-8; J gene: TRBJ1-1; CDR3 length: 13; CDR3 protein: ASTPRGVRNTEAF
V gene: TRBV6-5; J gene: TRBJ1-5; CDR3 length: 13; CDR3 protein: ASRIGRGGNQPQH